This T cell receptor (beta chain) was found in a study of blood T cell repertoires in COVID-19. The V gene lost 8 bases and the J gene lost 4 bases, with 12 bases spanning the gap. This CDR3 has 13 residues. From germline, CDR1 is MRHNA and CDR2 SNTAGT. Clones were sequenced by immunoSEQ multiplex PCR, and TCRdb holds only the in-frame ones, with some missing. This table has some 270,000 clones, 86% appearing once. The sequence was collected from a woman in her sixties who had recovered from COVID-19. The chain carries TRBV6-4 and TRBJ1-5; tentative D call: TRBD1 (5 bases). Sequencing was done on a sample of peripheral blood. CDR3 nucleotides: TGTGCCAGCGGGGCTGAAGGGAATCAGCCCCAGCATTTT. Its translation is CASGAEGNQPQHF.